This TCR beta chain was documented in a study of T-cell reconstitution after alpha-beta-depleted transplantation in children. Findings and caveats of the study: By about two months after transplant, alpha-beta T cells reportedly arose from several hundred graft clones that had expanded. The high TCRbeta diversity at day 60 in some patients came from surviving recipient T cells and thymic progenitors. A year post-transplant, T-cell counts and diversity derived mostly from newly produced T cells.

This clonotype occurred a few times. Its antigen is unknown. J lost 2 bases, V lost 5 bases, and 9 bases had no gene match. CDR3 size: 16 residues. Germline CDR1 KGHDR, CDR2 SFDVKD. Preparation of the TCRbeta library involved a method that used unique molecular identifiers. Each CDR3 protein gets one entry after TCRdb re-called the PCR reads with MiXCR. The sample yields 800,000 to 1,000,000 distinct CDR3 sequences, 25% to 35% seen once. This receptor was obtained from a boy in the first two years of life who had a stem cell transplant for SCID, so the T cells may come from the graft donor. The sample was PBMCs, mostly from graft donor cells, taken 360 days after TCRalphabeta/CD19-depleted stem cell transplant. V is TRBV24-1 and J is TRBJ2-3, with 7 positions matching TRBD2. The CDR3 sequence is CATSGEKGLVTDTQYF. Written as DNA, the CDR3 is TGTGCCACCAGTGGCGAAAAAGGACTAGTCACAGATACGCAGTATTTT.